The source of this T cell receptor (beta chain) is a study of identical twins. Unmatched junction bases numbered 10, after V lost 6 bases and J lost 9 bases. Germline CDR1 MNHNS, CDR2 SASEGT. The CDR3 has 15 residues. In TCRdb, the 5' RACE reads were re-called with MiXCR into one record per CDR3 protein. Of around 500,000 distinct CDR3 sequences in the sample, 12% to 15% were seen once. The sample was also linked to a second study, of yellow fever vaccine responses in identical twins.

The TCR was taken from a woman under 30 in good health. The chain is built from TRBV6-1 and TRBJ2-1, with TRBD2 identical over 11 bases. Sequenced sample: CD4+ T cells sorted from blood. The CDR3 loop is CASSLQLAGVGEQFF. The DNA for the CDR3 is TGTGCCAGCAGCCTCCAACTAGCGGGAGTTGGTGAGCAGTTCTTC.